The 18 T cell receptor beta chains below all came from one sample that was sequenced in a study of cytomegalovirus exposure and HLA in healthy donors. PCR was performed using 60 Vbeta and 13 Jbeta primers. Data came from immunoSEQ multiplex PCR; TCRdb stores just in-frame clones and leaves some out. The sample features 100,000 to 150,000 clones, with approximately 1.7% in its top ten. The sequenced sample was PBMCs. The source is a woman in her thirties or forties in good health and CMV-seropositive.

As DNA, the CDR3 is TGTGCCAGCAGCCCAAGGACAGGGATCACCGGGGAGCTGTTTTTT. This translates into CASSPRTGITGELFF. The rearrangement links TRBV11-3 to TRBJ2-2; 8 nucleotides align to TRBD1. From germline, CDR1 is SGHNT and CDR2 YENEEA. The CDR3 totals 15 residues. Losses at the gene ends were 5 bases for V and 4 bases for J; bases not matched to a gene: 6.

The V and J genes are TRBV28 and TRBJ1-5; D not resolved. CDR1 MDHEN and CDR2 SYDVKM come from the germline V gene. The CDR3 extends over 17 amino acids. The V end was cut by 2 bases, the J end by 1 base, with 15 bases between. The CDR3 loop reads CASSLEVWRSSNQPQHF. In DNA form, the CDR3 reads TGTGCCAGCAGTTTAGAAGTTTGGCGGTCCAGCAATCAGCCCCAGCATTTT.

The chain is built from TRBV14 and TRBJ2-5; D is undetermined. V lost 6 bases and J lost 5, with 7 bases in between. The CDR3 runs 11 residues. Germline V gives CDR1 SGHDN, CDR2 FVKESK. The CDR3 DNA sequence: TGTGCCAGCAGTGTATCGGAGACCCAGTACTTC. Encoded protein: CASSVSETQYF.

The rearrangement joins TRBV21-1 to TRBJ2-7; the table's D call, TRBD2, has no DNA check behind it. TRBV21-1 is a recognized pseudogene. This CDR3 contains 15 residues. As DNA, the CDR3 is TGTGCCAGGGAGCGGGTCGGGGAAAAAATACGCGAGCAGTACTTC. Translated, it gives CARERVGEKIREQYF.

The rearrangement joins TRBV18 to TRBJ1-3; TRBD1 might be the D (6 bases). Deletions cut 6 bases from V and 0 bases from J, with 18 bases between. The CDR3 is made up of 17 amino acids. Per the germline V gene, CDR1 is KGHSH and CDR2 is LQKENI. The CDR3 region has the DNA TGTGCCAGCTCGCTCAAGACAGGCTCTTACTCTGGAAACACCATATATTTT. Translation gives CASSLKTGSYSGNTIYF.

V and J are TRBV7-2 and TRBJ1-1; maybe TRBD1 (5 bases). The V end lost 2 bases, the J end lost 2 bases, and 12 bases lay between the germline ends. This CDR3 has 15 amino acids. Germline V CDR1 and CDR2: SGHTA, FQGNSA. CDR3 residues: CASSLQVGANTEAFF. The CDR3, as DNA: TGTGCCAGCAGCTTACAGGTAGGGGCCAACACTGAAGCTTTCTTT.

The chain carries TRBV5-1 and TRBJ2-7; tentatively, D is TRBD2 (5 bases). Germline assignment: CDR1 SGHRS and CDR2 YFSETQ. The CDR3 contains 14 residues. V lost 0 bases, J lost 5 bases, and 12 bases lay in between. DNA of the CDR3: TGCGCCAGCAGCTTGGTCCTAGCCGCAGACGAGCAGTACTTC. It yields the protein CASSLVLAADEQYF.

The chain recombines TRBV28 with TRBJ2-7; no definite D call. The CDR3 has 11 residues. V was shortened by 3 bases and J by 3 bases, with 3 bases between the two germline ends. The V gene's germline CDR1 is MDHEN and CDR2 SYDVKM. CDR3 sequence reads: CASSFSYEQYF. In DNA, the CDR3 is TGTGCCAGCAGTTTCAGCTACGAGCAGTACTTC.

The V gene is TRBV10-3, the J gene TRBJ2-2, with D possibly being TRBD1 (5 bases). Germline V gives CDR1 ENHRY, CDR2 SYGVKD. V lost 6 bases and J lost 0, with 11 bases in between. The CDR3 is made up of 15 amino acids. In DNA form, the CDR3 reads TGTGCCATCAGACCTGGGGCCGCGAACACCGGGGAGCTGTTTTTT. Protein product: CAIRPGAANTGELFF.

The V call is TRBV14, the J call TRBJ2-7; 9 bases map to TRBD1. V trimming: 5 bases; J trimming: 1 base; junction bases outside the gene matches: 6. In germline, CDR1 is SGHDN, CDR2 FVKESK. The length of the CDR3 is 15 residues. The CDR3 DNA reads TGTGCCAGCAGCGCCGGGACAGGGTATTCCTACGAGCAGTACTTC. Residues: CASSAGTGYSYEQYF.

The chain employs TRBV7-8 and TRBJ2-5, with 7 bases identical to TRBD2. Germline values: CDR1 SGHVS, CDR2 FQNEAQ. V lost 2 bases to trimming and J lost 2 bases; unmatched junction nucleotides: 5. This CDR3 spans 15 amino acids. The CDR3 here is CASSLSTSEQETQYF. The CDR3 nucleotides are TGTGCCAGCAGCTTAAGCACTAGCGAACAAGAGACCCAGTACTTC.

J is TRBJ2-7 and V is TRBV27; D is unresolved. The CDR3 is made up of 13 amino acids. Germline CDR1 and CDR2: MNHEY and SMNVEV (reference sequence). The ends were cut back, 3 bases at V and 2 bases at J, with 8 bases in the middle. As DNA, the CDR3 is TGTGCCAGCAGTTTGCGAGGTCCCTACGAGCAGTACTTC. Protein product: CASSLRGPYEQYF.

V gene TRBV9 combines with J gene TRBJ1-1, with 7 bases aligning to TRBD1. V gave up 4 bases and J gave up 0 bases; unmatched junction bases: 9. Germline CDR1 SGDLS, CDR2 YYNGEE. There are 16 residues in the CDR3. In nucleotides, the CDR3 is TGTGCCAGCAGCCCGCGACAGGGCCCGTTGAACACTGAAGCTTTCTTT. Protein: CASSPRQGPLNTEAFF.

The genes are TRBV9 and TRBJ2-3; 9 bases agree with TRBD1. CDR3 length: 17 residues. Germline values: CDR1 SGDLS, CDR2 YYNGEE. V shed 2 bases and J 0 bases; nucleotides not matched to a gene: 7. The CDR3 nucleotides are TGTGCCAGCAGCGTGACAGGGGGAGACCCTAGCACAGATACGCAGTATTTT. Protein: CASSVTGGDPSTDTQYF.

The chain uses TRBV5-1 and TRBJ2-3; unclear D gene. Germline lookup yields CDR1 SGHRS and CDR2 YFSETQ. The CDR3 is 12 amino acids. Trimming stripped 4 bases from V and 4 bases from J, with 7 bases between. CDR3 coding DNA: TGCGCCAGCAGCATCTATCCAGATACGCAGTATTTT. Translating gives CASSIYPDTQYF.

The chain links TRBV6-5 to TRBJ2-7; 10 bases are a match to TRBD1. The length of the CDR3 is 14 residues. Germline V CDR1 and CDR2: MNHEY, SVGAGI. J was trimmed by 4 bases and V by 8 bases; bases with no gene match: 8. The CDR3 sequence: CASSDGTGAYEQYF. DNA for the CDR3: TGTGCCAGCTCCGACGGGACAGGGGCATACGAGCAGTACTTC.

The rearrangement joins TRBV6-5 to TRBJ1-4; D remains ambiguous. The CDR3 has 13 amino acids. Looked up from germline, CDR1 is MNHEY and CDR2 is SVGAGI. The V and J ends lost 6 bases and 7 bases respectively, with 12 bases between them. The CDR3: CASRQNLGEKLFF. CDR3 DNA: TGTGCCAGCAGACAGAACCTGGGTGAAAAACTGTTTTTT.

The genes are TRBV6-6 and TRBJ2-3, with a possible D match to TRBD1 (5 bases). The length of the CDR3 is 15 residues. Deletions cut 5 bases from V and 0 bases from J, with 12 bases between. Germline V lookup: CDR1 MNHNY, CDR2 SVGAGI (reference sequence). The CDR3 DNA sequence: TGTGCCAGCAGTCAAGACAGCCCTAGCACAGATACGCAGTATTTT. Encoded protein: CASSQDSPSTDTQYF.